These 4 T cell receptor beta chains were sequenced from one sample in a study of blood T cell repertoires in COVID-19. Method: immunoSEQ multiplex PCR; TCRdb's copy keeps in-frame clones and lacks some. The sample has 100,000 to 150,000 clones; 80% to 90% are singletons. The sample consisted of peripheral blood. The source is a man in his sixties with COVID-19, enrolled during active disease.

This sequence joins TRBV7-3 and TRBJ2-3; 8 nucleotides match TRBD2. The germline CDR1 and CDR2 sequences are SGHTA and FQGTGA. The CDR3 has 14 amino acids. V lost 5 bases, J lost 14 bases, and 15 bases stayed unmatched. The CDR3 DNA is TGTGCCAGCAGCCCGGGGGCTAGCGGGTCCTCTCGGTATTTT. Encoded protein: CASSPGASGSSRYF.

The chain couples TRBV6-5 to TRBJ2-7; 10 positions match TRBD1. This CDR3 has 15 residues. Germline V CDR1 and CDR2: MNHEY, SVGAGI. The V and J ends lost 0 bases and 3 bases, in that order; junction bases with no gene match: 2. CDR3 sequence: CASSYSGTGVYEQYF. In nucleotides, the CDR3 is TGTGCCAGCAGTTACTCGGGGACAGGGGTCTACGAGCAGTACTTC.

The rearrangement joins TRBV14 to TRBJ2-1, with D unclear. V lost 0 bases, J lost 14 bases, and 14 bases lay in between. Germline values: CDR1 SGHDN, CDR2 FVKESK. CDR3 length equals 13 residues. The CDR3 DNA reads TGTGCCAGCAGCCAAGATCGTGGCAGGCACAAGTTCTTC. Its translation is CASSQDRGRHKFF. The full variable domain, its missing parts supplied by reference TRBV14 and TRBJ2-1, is EAGVTQFPSHSVIEKGQTVTLRCDPISGHDNLYWYRRVMGKEIKFLLHFVKESKQDESGMPNNRFLAERTGGTYSTLKVQPAELEDSGVYFCASSQDRGRHKFFGPGTRLTVL.

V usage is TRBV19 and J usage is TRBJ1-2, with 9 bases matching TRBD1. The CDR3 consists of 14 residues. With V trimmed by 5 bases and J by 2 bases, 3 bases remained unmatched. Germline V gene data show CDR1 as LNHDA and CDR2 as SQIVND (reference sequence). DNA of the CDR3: TGTGCCAGTAGTTTGGACAGGGGCAACTATGGCTACACCTTC. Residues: CASSLDRGNYGYTF.